This is a list of T cell receptor beta chains from one sample in a study. From the 5' RACE reads, TCRdb called clonotypes with MiXCR, one entry per CDR3 protein. The sample holds nearly 55,000 distinct CDR3 sequences, more than 20% seen once. The sequencing sample was made of tumor-infiltrating naive CD4+ T cells sorted from the breast tumor. The receptors shown here come from a female donor with breast cancer. Each CDR3 is given with its conserved first and last residue. The D gene is left open where the match is weak. Size values are once, few and many counts, or a class for expanded clones, and some rows have none.

V: TRBV7-9; D: TRBD2; size: many; J: TRBJ2-1; CDR3: CASSLGGSIVDEQFF; DNA: TGTGCCAGCAGCTTAGGCGGGAGCATAGTGGATGAGCAGTTCTTC
V: TRBV6-2/TRBV6-3; D: -; size: many; J: TRBJ2-1; CDR3: CASSPSLGRAENNEQFF; DNA: TGTGCCAGCAGTCCATCACTTGGCAGGGCGGAGAACAATGAGCAGTTCTTC
V: TRBV12-5; D: -; size: few; J: TRBJ1-2; CDR3: CASGLKSSSSRNYGYTF; DNA: TGTGCTAGTGGTTTAAAGTCGAGTAGCTCCCGGAACTATGGCTACACCTTC
V: TRBV7-2; D: TRBD1; size: -; J: TRBJ2-7; CDR3: CASSLVSGGDYEQYF; DNA: TGTGCCAGCAGCTTAGTGTCAGGGGGCGACTACGAGCAGTACTTC
V: TRBV6-1; D: -; size: many; J: TRBJ1-1; CDR3: CASSEAGRWGFF; DNA: TGTGCCAGCAGTGAAGCAGGGCGGTGGGGCTTCTTT
V: TRBV6-5; D: -; size: once; J: TRBJ2-3; CDR3: CASSRRGSGTDTQYF; DNA: TGTGCCAGCAGTCGCCGAGGGTCCGGGACAGATACGCAGTATTTT
V: TRBV20-1; D: -; size: few; J: TRBJ2-3; CDR3: CSAREGGRVTDTQYF; DNA: TGCAGTGCTAGAGAGGGGGGGCGCGTAACAGATACGCAGTATTTT
V: TRBV5-4; D: -; size: many; J: TRBJ2-3; CDR3: CASSNTDTQYF; DNA: TGTGCCAGCAGCAACACAGATACGCAGTATTTT
V: TRBV20-1; D: TRBD2; size: -; J: TRBJ2-1; CDR3: CSAPGLAGGIWTSSYNEQFF; DNA: TGCAGTGCACCGGGACTAGCGGGAGGTATATGGACGAGCTCCTACAATGAGCAGTTCTTC
V: TRBV12-3/TRBV12-4; D: -; size: -; J: TRBJ2-2; CDR3: CASMPRWQGNTGELFF; DNA: TGTGCCAGCATGCCCCGTTGGCAGGGGAACACCGGGGAGCTGTTTTTT
V: TRBV4-3; D: -; size: -; J: TRBJ2-3; CDR3: CASSQTTGDTQYF; DNA: TGCGCCAGCAGTCAAACAACAGGGGATACGCAGTATTTT
V: TRBV4-1; D: -; size: many; J: TRBJ2-7; CDR3: CASSQLGEAYEQYF; DNA: TGCGCCAGCAGCCAATTAGGGGAGGCCTACGAGCAGTACTTC
V: TRBV6-2/TRBV6-3; D: -; size: -; J: TRBJ1-1; CDR3: CASSPAGPPGAFF; DNA: TGTGCCAGCAGTCCCGCGGGTCCCCCCGGAGCTTTCTTT
V: TRBV5-1; D: TRBD2; size: -; J: TRBJ2-3; CDR3: CASSLAALAGTDTQYF; DNA: TGCGCCAGCAGCTTGGCCGCCCTAGCGGGAACAGATACGCAGTATTTT
V: TRBV24-1; D: -; size: few; J: TRBJ2-1; CDR3: CATSDYNEQFF; DNA: TGTGCCACCAGTGATTACAATGAGCAGTTCTTC
V: TRBV9; D: -; size: -; J: TRBJ1-6; CDR3: CASSVGPSTGPYSPLHF; DNA: TGTGCCAGCAGCGTAGGTCCCAGCACAGGTCCCTACTCACCCCTCCACTTT
V: TRBV6-6; D: TRBD1; size: few; J: TRBJ1-1; CDR3: CASSRGGGGTEAFF; DNA: TGTGCCAGCAGCCGGGGAGGGGGCGGCACTGAAGCTTTCTTT
V: TRBV5-1; D: -; size: many; J: TRBJ1-2; CDR3: CASSLDQGGGNYGYTF; DNA: TGCGCCAGCAGCTTGGACCAGGGCGGTGGAAACTATGGCTACACCTTC
V: TRBV7-2; D: -; size: -; J: TRBJ2-7; CDR3: CASSLRAGTRREQYF; DNA: TGTGCCAGCAGCTTAAGAGCGGGTACCCGCCGGGAGCAGTACTTC
V: TRBV6-5; D: -; size: many; J: TRBJ1-1; CDR3: CASSYSMVGSEAFF; DNA: TGTGCCAGCAGTTACTCGATGGTCGGGAGTGAAGCTTTCTTT
V: TRBV5-1; D: -; size: few; J: TRBJ1-6; CDR3: CASSLVPGLSPLHF; DNA: TGCGCCAGCAGCTTGGTTCCAGGGCTTTCACCCCTCCACTTT
V: TRBV7-9; D: -; size: -; J: TRBJ2-1; CDR3: CASSLGSFTQSSYNEQFF; DNA: TGTGCCAGCAGCTTAGGGTCTTTCACGCAAAGCTCCTACAATGAGCAGTTCTTC
V: TRBV20-1; D: -; size: -; J: TRBJ1-4; CDR3: CSARDGQGGEKLFF; DNA: TGCAGTGCTAGAGATGGGCAGGGAGGGGAAAAACTGTTTTTT
V: TRBV2; D: TRBD1; size: -; J: TRBJ1-6; CDR3: CASSYDRGGSPLHF; DNA: TGTGCCAGCAGTTACGACAGGGGCGGATCACCCCTCCACTTT
V: TRBV7-2; D: TRBD1; size: many; J: TRBJ1-1; CDR3: CASSLVRDSEAFF; DNA: TGTGCCAGCAGCTTAGTGAGGGACAGTGAAGCTTTCTTT
V: TRBV20-1; D: -; size: -; J: TRBJ2-3; CDR3: CSASRTDTDTQYF; DNA: TGCAGTGCTTCTCGGACAGACACAGATACGCAGTATTTT
V: TRBV28; D: -; size: -; J: TRBJ1-5; CDR3: CASSLIPGVDSNQPQHF; DNA: TGTGCCAGCAGTTTAATACCGGGGGTCGATAGCAATCAGCCCCAGCATTTT
V: TRBV6-2/TRBV6-3; D: -; size: many; J: TRBJ2-7; CDR3: CAIRDIRGERTYEQYF; DNA: TGTGCCATCCGGGACATCAGGGGAGAACGTACCTACGAGCAGTACTTC
V: TRBV28; D: TRBD2; size: -; J: TRBJ2-7; CDR3: CASSSPSGYSYEQYF; DNA: TGTGCCAGCAGTTCCCCTAGCGGGTACTCCTACGAGCAGTACTTC